This T cell receptor (beta chain) was captured in a study of T cell repertoires in cytomegalovirus infection. This clonotype was picked up a small number of times. No antigen is known for it. Study-wide results and caveats: Within the response measured ex vivo, HLA-C-restricted CMV-specific TCR beta clonotypes were dominant.

V was pared by 8 bases and J by 4 bases, with 18 bases between. This CDR3 has 14 residues. Germline-derived CDR1 and CDR2 are SGHTS and YDEGEE. TCRdb called the reads again in MiXCR, with one record for every CDR3 protein. Found here are fewer than 1,000,000 distinct CDR3 sequences, around 31% of them singletons; the top ten hold around 15%. The TCR sequence derives from a human donor in good health (CMV status not recorded). Some clones in this sample may be carry-over from other donors' samples. V is TRBV5-8 and J is TRBJ1-2, with D unresolved. Sequencing used cultured CD8+ T cells from PBMCs, obtained from culture after CMV antigen stimulation. In nucleotides, the CDR3 is TGTGCCAGGGCGGACGGAGCTGGGGTCTATGGCTACACCTTC. This translates into CARADGAGVYGYTF.